Many counts were recorded for the clone carrying this T cell receptor beta chain. As yet, its antigen is unknown. The second PCR ran roughly 6 to 11 cycles with a sample-barcoded 5' primer and J-beta primers. Every cDNA molecule carried a tag from a template-switch adaptor bearing 12 random nucleotides. TCRdb recomputed calls from the 5' RACE reads with MiXCR, one row per CDR3 protein. Of around 900,000 distinct CDR3 sequences listed, 29% were seen once; the top ten hold roughly 17%. This sample stems from a study of blood T cells in healthy people across ages. Study-wide results and caveats: Unsorted PBMCs blocked a conclusive comparison of naive and antigen-experienced cells. Diversity was estimated from one million T cells, and these estimates were considered underestimates.

Ten milliliters of peripheral blood were drawn from each donor. Specimen: blood. The receptor was derived from a woman older than 75 in good health.

CDR3 residues: CASKATGNQETQYF. The CDR3 bases are TGCGCCAGCAAGGCTACGGGAAACCAAGAGACCCAGTACTTC. The rearrangement uses TRBV5-1 and TRBJ2-5; TRBD2 is a possible D gene (5 bases). Looked up from germline, CDR1 is SGHRS and CDR2 is YFSETQ. CDR3 length: 14 amino acids. V lost 6 bases and J 0 bases, leaving 12 bases between the germline ends.